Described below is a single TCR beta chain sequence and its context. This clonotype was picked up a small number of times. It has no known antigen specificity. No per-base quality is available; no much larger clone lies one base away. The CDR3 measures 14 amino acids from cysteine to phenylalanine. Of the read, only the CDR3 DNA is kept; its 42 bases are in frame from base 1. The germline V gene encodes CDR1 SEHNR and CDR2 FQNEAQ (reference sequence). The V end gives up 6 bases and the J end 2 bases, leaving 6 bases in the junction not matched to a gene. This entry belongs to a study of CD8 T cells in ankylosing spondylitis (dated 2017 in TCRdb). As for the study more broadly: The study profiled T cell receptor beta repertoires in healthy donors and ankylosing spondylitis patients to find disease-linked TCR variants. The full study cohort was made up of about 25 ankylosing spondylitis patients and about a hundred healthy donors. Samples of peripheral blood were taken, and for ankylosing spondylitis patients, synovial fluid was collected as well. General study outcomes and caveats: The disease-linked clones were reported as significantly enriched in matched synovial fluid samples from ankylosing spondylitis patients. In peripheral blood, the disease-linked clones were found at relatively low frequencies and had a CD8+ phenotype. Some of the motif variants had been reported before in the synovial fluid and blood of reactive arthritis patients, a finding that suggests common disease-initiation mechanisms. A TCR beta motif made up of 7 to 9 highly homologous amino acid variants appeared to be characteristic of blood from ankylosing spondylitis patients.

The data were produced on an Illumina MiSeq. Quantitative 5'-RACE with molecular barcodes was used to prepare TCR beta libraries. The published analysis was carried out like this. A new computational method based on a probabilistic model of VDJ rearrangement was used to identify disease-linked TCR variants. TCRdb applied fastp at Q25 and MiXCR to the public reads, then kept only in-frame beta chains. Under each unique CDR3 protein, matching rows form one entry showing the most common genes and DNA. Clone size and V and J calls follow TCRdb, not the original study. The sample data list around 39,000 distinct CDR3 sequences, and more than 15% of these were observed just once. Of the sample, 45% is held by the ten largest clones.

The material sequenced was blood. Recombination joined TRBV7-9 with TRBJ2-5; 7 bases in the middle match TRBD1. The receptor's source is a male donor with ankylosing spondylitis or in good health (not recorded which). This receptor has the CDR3 CASSLRGQQETQYF. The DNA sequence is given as TGTGCCAGCAGTCTAAGGGGGCAGCAAGAGACCCAGTACTTC. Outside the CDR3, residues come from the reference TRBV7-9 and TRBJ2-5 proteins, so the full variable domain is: DTGVSQNPRHKITKRGQNVTFRCDPISEHNRLYWYRQTLGQGPEFLTYFQNEAQLEKSRLLSDRFSAERPKGSFSTLEIQRTEQGDSAMYLCASSLRGQQETQYFGPGTRLLVL.